Presented here are 16 T cell receptor beta chains from one specimen sequenced in a study of T-cell memory formation after mild COVID-19. Each CDR3 protein is one row after TCRdb ran MiXCR on the 5' RACE reads. The top ten clones hold under 25% of a sample with about 320,000 distinct CDR3 sequences, 13% to 15% of them seen once. Sequenced: PBMCs or a T cell subset sorted from them (not recorded which). The receptors shown here come from a man aged 18 to 30 who had mild COVID-19 (a few samples of this study predate the infection). Cell type and time point are not known.

This chain joins TRBV28 and TRBJ1-6; the match to TRBD1 covers 8 bases. The CDR3 is 17 residues long. V lost 1 base to trimming and J lost 10 bases; unmatched junction nucleotides: 12. The germline V gene encodes CDR1 MDHEN and CDR2 SYDVKM. For the CDR3, the DNA is TGTGCCAGCAGTTTATTTCAGGGGACACAGGGGGGCTCACCCCTCCACTTT. It is translated as CASSLFQGTQGGSPLHF.

In this sample, this clonotype turned up a few times. CDR3: CASTWGASSYEQYF. The CDR3 DNA reads as TGTGCCAGCACCTGGGGAGCGAGCTCCTACGAGCAGTACTTC. The gene calls are TRBV6-6 and TRBJ2-7; D is perhaps TRBD2 (5 bases). The germline V gene encodes CDR1 MNHNY and CDR2 SVGAGI (reference sequence). This CDR3 contains 14 residues. Trimming shortened V by 7 bases and J by 0 bases, and 13 bases separated the two germline ends.

This clonotype was recorded a few times. The chain couples TRBV2 to TRBJ2-1; 8 nucleotides agree with TRBD2. The CDR3 spans 13 residues. CDR1 SNHLY and CDR2 FYNNEI come from the germline V gene. The ends lost 10 bases at V and 2 bases at J; junction bases unmatched: 4. CDR3 loop: CATGGLAYNEQFF. The CDR3 DNA is TGTGCCACCGGGGGACTAGCCTACAATGAGCAGTTCTTC. Based on the CDR3 plus reference TRBV2 and TRBJ2-1, the full variable domain is EPEVTQTPSHQVTQMGQEVILRCVPISNHLYFYWYRQILGQKVEFLVSFYNNEISEKSEIFDDQFSVERPDGSNFTLKIRSTKLEDSAMYFCATGGLAYNEQFFGPGTRLTVL.

This clonotype was detected ten times or more. J is TRBJ2-1 and V is TRBV7-6; D is unclear. V was trimmed by 1 base and J by 6 bases, leaving 7 bases between them. The CDR3 length is 13 residues. Germline values: CDR1 SGHVS, CDR2 FNYEAQ. The CDR3 sequence: CASSLGLVNEQFF. The CDR3 DNA is TGTGCCAGCAGCTTAGGGCTAGTCAATGAGCAGTTCTTC.

This clonotype was observed a few times. The chain carries TRBV15 and TRBJ2-3; the match to TRBD1 covers 9 bases. The CDR3 consists of 16 residues. Trimming took 5 bases from V and 5 from J; bases not matched to a gene: 11. Germline CDR1 reads LNHNV; CDR2 reads YYDKDF (reference sequence). CDR3 protein: CATSEKEGTGQDTQYF. The CDR3 coding sequence is TGTGCCACCAGCGAGAAGGAAGGGACAGGGCAAGATACGCAGTATTTT.

At least ten counts were recorded for this clonotype. The V and J genes are TRBV12-3 or TRBV12-4 and TRBJ2-1, with 8 bases matching TRBD1. With 2 bases clipped from V and 4 bases from J, the junction kept 4 bases outside the gene matches. The CDR3 is made up of 15 amino acids. The CDR3 bases are TGTGCCAGCAGTTTAAGTGGACAGGGATACAATGAGCAGTTCTTC. The encoded protein is CASSLSGQGYNEQFF.

The chain recombines TRBV6-5 with TRBJ2-3; the D gene could be TRBD1 or TRBD2 (5 bases each). Germline V gene lookup returns CDR1 MNHEY and CDR2 SVGAGI. The CDR3 has 15 residues. The V and J ends lost 4 bases and 5 bases respectively, with 16 bases between them. CDR3 nucleotide sequence: TGTGCCAGCAGTTTTGAGTCGTCGGGGCGAGATACGCAGTATTTT. Its translation is CASSFESSGRDTQYF.

This clonotype was found a few times. V usage is TRBV27 and J usage is TRBJ2-7; D is uncertain. V was cut by 5 bases and J by 3 bases, with 14 bases left in between. CDR1 and CDR2 (germline): MNHEY, SMNVEV (reference sequence). The CDR3 runs to 14 residues. The CDR3 DNA reads as TGTGCCAGCAGTCGCCGACCCCCCCTCTACGAGCAGTACTTC. It codes for CASSRRPPLYEQYF.

The gene calls are TRBV27 and TRBJ1-5; no clear D gene. Germline loops: CDR1 MNHEY, CDR2 SMNVEV (reference sequence). Trimming left V 6 bases short and J 1 base short, with 10 bases between. The length of the CDR3 is 14 residues. The CDR3 nucleotides are TGTGCCAGCAGGAAAAGGGAGAGCAATCAGCCCCAGCATTTT. Its translation: CASRKRESNQPQHF.

V usage is TRBV12-3 or TRBV12-4 and J usage is TRBJ1-1; 7 bases fit TRBD1. This CDR3 is built from 16 residues. The trim removed 5 bases at V and 0 bases at J, leaving 9 bases unmatched. This CDR3 reads CASSPGQINMNTEAFF. In DNA, the CDR3 is TGTGCCAGCAGTCCGGGACAGATAAACATGAACACTGAAGCTTTCTTT.

This clonotype was recorded a few times. V is TRBV5-1 and J is TRBJ2-3, with D uncertain. In germline, CDR1 is SGHRS, CDR2 YFSETQ. The CDR3 is 16 amino acids. Trimming cost V 0 bases and J 1 base, with 12 bases left between them. CDR3 in DNA: TGCGCCAGCAGCTTGGCTACGGGTACGCGCACAGATACGCAGTATTTT. This encodes CASSLATGTRTDTQYF.

In its sample, this clonotype was seen a few times. This chain links TRBV20-1 with TRBJ2-2; a weak D match, TRBD1 (6 bases). The CDR3 runs to 14 residues. The germline V and J ends were trimmed by 4 bases and 2 bases, with 11 bases remaining between them. Germline V gene lookup returns CDR1 DFQATT and CDR2 SNEGSKA (reference sequence). The CDR3 reads CSATWTANTGELFF. CDR3 coding DNA: TGCAGTGCTACCTGGACAGCCAACACCGGGGAGCTGTTTTTT.

This clonotype was seen more than once but under ten times. J is TRBJ2-3 and V is TRBV7-3; no clear D. This CDR3 contains 14 residues. The germline gives CDR1 SGHTA, CDR2 FQGTGA. The V and J ends lost 0 bases and 2 bases respectively, with 6 bases between them. The CDR3 loop is CASSLTADTDTQYF. The DNA of the CDR3 is TGTGCCAGCAGCTTAACAGCAGACACAGATACGCAGTATTTT.

The CDR3 bases are TGTGCCAGCAGCCTGGGACCGGCCGTTGCAGGCTATGGCTACACCTTC. It yields the protein CASSLGPAVAGYGYTF. V and J are TRBV5-5 and TRBJ1-2; weak D call: TRBD1 (5 bases). The germline gives CDR1 SGHKS, CDR2 YYEKEE (reference sequence). The length of the CDR3 is 16 residues. Trimming took 4 bases from V and 4 from J, leaving 20 bases between them.

The V call is TRBV5-1, the J call TRBJ2-1; 10 bases map to TRBD2. V was clipped by 0 bases and J by 8 bases; unmatched bases: 5. Germline V gene sequence: CDR1 SGHRS, CDR2 YFSETQ. This CDR3 is built from 15 residues. The CDR3 protein is CASSLVVAGGHEQFF. In nucleotides, the CDR3 is TGCGCCAGCAGCTTGGTGGTAGCGGGGGGCCATGAGCAGTTCTTC. Supplemented by reference TRBV5-1 and TRBJ2-1, the full variable domain reads KAGVTQTPRYLIKTRGQQVTLSCSPISGHRSVSWYQQTPGQGLQFLFEYFSETQRNKGNFPGRFSGRQFSNSRSEMNVSTLELGDSALYLCASSLVVAGGHEQFFGPGTRLTVL.

This clonotype was seen a handful of times. The chain is built from TRBV6-5 and TRBJ2-3, with TRBD1 matching over 7 bases. CDR1 is MNHEY, CDR2 SVGAGI, per germline. Trimming took 6 bases from V and 2 from J; bases not matched to a gene: 8. This CDR3 has 15 amino acids. CDR3 DNA: TGTGCCAGCAGCTCGACAGGGTGGGCCACAGATACGCAGTATTTT. It encodes CASSSTGWATDTQYF.